The sequence of this T cell receptor beta chain was determined in a study of cytomegalovirus exposure and HLA in healthy donors. Study results and limitations: Many donors carried some public TCRs, although rarity characterized most TCR sequences. A list of 164 TCR beta chains associated with cytomegalovirus was given.

Trimming shortened V by 5 bases and J by 3 bases, and 22 bases separated the two germline ends. Germline values: CDR1 SGHTA, CDR2 FQGNSA. This CDR3 is 17 amino acids long. The study ran its PCR with 60 Vbeta and 13 Jbeta primers. Sequencing was performed with immunoSEQ multiplex PCR; in TCRdb, only in-frame clones are kept and a portion is missing. This sample has tens of thousands of clones; roughly four fifths occur once, and the top ten carry about a fifth. Note on this clone: Its cognate antigen is unknown.

The sample was PBMCs. The receptor was isolated from a woman aged 25 to 39 in good health and CMV-seropositive. The chain is built from TRBV7-2 and TRBJ2-5; maybe TRBD1 (5 bases). The CDR3 loop is CASSRSLGTGREETQYF. The CDR3 nucleotides read TGTGCCAGCAGCCGAAGCTTGGGAACAGGAAGGGAAGAGACCCAGTACTTC.